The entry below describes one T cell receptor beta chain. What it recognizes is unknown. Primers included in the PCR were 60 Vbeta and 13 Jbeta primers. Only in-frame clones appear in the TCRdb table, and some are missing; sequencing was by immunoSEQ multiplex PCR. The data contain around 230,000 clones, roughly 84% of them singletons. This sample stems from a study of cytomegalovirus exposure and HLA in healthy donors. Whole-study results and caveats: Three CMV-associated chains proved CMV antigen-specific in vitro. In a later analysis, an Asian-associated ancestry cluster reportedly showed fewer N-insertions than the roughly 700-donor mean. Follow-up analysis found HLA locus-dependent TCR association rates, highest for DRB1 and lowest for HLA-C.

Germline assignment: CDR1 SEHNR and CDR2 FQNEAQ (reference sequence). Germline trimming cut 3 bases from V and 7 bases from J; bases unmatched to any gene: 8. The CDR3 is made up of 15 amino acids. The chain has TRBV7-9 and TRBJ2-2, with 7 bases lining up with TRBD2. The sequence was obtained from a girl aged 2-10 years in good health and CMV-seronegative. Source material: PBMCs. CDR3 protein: CASSFMGGEDGELFF. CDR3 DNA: TGTGCCAGCAGCTTCATGGGAGGGGAGGACGGGGAGCTGTTTTTT. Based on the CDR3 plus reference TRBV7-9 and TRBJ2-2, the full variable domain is DTGVSQNPRHKITKRGQNVTFRCDPISEHNRLYWYRQTLGQGPEFLTYFQNEAQLEKSRLLSDRFSAERPKGSFSTLEIQRTEQGDSAMYLCASSFMGGEDGELFFGEGSRLTVL.